Below, 24 T cell receptor beta chains from the same sample are listed, as sequenced in a study of T cell responses to AZD1222 COVID-19 vaccine. Sequencing used immunoSEQ multiplex PCR; TCRdb keeps in-frame clones, though not all of them. Counted here are about 97,000 clones, roughly 84% occurring once; the ten biggest clones make up 17%. The material sequenced was peripheral blood, taken on day 0 of AZD1222 vaccination. Every receptor here comes from an adult in good health.

V is TRBV6-5 and J is TRBJ1-2; no clear D. CDR1 is MNHEY and CDR2 is SVGAGI in the germline V gene. Trimming stripped 2 bases from V and 2 bases from J, with 12 bases between. The CDR3 runs 15 residues. The CDR3 region has the DNA TGTGCCAGCAGTTACGCGGAAGCGTCCAACTATGGCTACACCTTC. The encoded protein is CASSYAEASNYGYTF.

V and J are TRBV19 and TRBJ1-5; 9 bases map to TRBD1. Trimming took 5 bases from V and 4 from J; bases not matched to a gene: 0. Germline V gene lookup returns CDR1 LNHDA and CDR2 SQIVND (reference sequence). The CDR3 spans 13 residues. DNA for the CDR3: TGTGCCAGTAGTGGGACAGGGAATCAGCCCCAGCATTTT. Protein: CASSGTGNQPQHF.

The chain combines TRBV13 with TRBJ2-5, with D possibly TRBD2 on 6 matching bases. The CDR3 has 15 amino acids. Deletions cut 4 bases from V and 5 bases from J, with 17 bases between. The germline V gene encodes CDR1 PRHDT and CDR2 FYEKMQ (reference sequence). The CDR3 loop reads CASSYRDWEVETQYF. For the CDR3, the DNA is TGTGCCAGCAGCTACCGGGACTGGGAAGTGGAGACCCAGTACTTC.

The chain couples TRBV16 to TRBJ2-3; the match to TRBD1 covers 9 bases. The CDR3 extends over 15 amino acids. CDR1 is KGHSY, CDR2 FQNENV, per germline. Germline trimming cut 6 bases from V and 1 base from J; bases unmatched to any gene: 5. CDR3 in DNA: TGTGCCAGCAGACAACGGACAGGGGGCACAGATACGCAGTATTTT. Protein product: CASRQRTGGTDTQYF.

For the CDR3, the DNA is TGTGCCACCAGCAGAGCACAGAGCAATCAGCCCCAGCATTTT. It encodes CATSRAQSNQPQHF. The rearrangement uses TRBV15 and TRBJ1-5; D is undetermined. CDR3 length: 14 residues. Trimming shortened V by 1 base and J by 1 base, and 5 bases separated the two germline ends. CDR1 is LNHNV, CDR2 YYDKDF, per germline (reference sequence). The entire variable domain, with the rest obtained from reference TRBV15 and TRBJ1-5, is as follows: DAMVIQNPRYQVTQFGKPVTLSCSQTLNHNVMYWYQQKSSQAPKLLFHYYDKDFNNEADTPDNFQSRRPNTSFCFLDIRSPGLGDTAMYLCATSRAQSNQPQHFGDGTRLSIL.

This rearrangement joins TRBV7-9 to TRBJ1-1; no definite D call. The CDR3 has 14 amino acids. Trimming shortened V by 5 bases and J by 2 bases, and 12 bases separated the two germline ends. CDR1 SEHNR and CDR2 FQNEAQ come from the germline V gene (reference sequence). CDR3 bases: TGTGCCAGCAGCCCCGAGGTGTCCAACACTGAAGCTTTCTTT. Amino acids: CASSPEVSNTEAFF.

In its sample, this clone was seen a few times. V gene TRBV6-5 combines with J gene TRBJ2-2; TRBD1 matches at 7 bases. V was pared by 7 bases and J by 0 bases, with 2 bases of the junction left unmatched. The CDR3 is made up of 14 amino acids. Germline assignment: CDR1 MNHEY and CDR2 SVGAGI. The CDR3 nucleotides are TGTGCCAGCACCGGGACAGCGAACACCGGGGAGCTGTTTTTT. Translating gives CASTGTANTGELFF.

The rearrangement uses TRBV4-3 and TRBJ2-1; maybe TRBD2 (5 bases). With 1 base removed from V and 5 bases from J, the gap between germline ends came to 15 bases. The CDR3 covers 16 residues. Germline V lookup: CDR1 LGHNA, CDR2 YSLEER. CDR3 coding DNA: TGCGCCAGCAGCCAAGTTGGGCTAGCAGACGACAATGAGCAGTTCTTC. Residues: CASSQVGLADDNEQFF.

The chain couples TRBV10-2 to TRBJ2-3, with no clear D. This CDR3 has 14 residues. Germline V CDR1 and CDR2: WSHSY, SAAADI. Trimming stripped 6 bases from V and 1 base from J, with 11 bases between. CDR3 sequence reads: CASRKSSGTDTQYF. The CDR3 coding sequence is TGCGCCAGCAGGAAAAGCTCGGGCACAGATACGCAGTATTTT.

This clone was recorded a few times. This chain connects TRBV7-2 to TRBJ2-3, with D tentatively TRBD2 (6 bases). Germline V gene sequence: CDR1 SGHTA, CDR2 FQGNSA. The V and J ends lost 2 bases and 2 bases respectively, with 11 bases between them. The CDR3 sequence is 15 residues long. The CDR3 sequence is CASSLLTGLTDTQYF. For the CDR3, the DNA is TGTGCCAGCAGCTTATTGACGGGACTCACAGATACGCAGTATTTT.

CDR3 nucleotides: TGTGCCACCAGTGATCTGGGATGGCAGCCCCAGCATTTT. Translating it yields CATSDLGWQPQHF. The chain couples TRBV24-1 to TRBJ1-5; D unclear. The germline V and J ends were trimmed by 3 bases and 7 bases, with 9 bases remaining between them. The CDR3 consists of 13 residues. Per the germline V gene, CDR1 is KGHDR and CDR2 is SFDVKD.

The chain recombines TRBV14 with TRBJ2-2; possible D gene TRBD2, 6 bases. The germline V gene encodes CDR1 SGHDN and CDR2 FVKESK. V was clipped by 4 bases and J by 5 bases, with 14 bases between them. The CDR3 covers 15 residues. The CDR3 DNA reads TGTGCCAGCAGCCCCTTCGCGGCGGGGACCGGGGAGCTGTTTTTT. Translating it yields CASSPFAAGTGELFF. Filled out from reference TRBV14 and TRBJ2-2, the complete variable domain reads EAGVTQFPSHSVIEKGQTVTLRCDPISGHDNLYWYRRVMGKEIKFLLHFVKESKQDESGMPNNRFLAERTGGTYSTLKVQPAELEDSGVYFCASSPFAAGTGELFFGEGSRLTVL.

This clone has a single count. V is TRBV3-1 (or the pseudogene TRBV3-2) and J is TRBJ2-4; 9 nucleotides align to TRBD2. The junction had 8 bases not matched to a gene; V was cut back by 0 bases and J by 11 bases. In germline, CDR1 is LGHDT, CDR2 YNNKEL (reference sequence). This CDR3 spans 15 amino acids. The CDR3 nucleotides read TGTGCCAGCAGCCAAGATTCCGCGGGAGGGCGGGTTCAGTACTTC. Residues: CASSQDSAGGRVQYF.

V is TRBV10-2 and J is TRBJ1-5, with 9 bases lining up with TRBD1. The V and J ends lost 0 bases and 4 bases, in that order; junction bases with no gene match: 1. Germline CDR1 WSHSY, CDR2 SAAADI. CDR3 size: 15 residues. The CDR3 spells CASSESDRGNQPQHF. The CDR3 DNA reads as TGCGCCAGCAGTGAGTCGGACAGGGGAAATCAGCCCCAGCATTTT.

This clone was seen at least ten times. This chain connects TRBV5-1 to TRBJ2-3, with D possibly TRBD2 on 5 matching bases. Germline V CDR1 and CDR2: SGHRS, YFSETQ. This CDR3 is 12 amino acids long. V was cut by 4 bases and J by 7 bases, with 10 bases left in between. The CDR3 DNA sequence: TGCGCCAGCAGCGAGACTACCAATACGCAGTATTTT. This sequence encodes CASSETTNTQYF.

The J gene is TRBJ1-5, the V gene TRBV7-8, with 8 bases matching TRBD1. CDR3 length equals 15 residues. Trimming took 5 bases from V and 0 from J; bases not matched to a gene: 3. Germline CDR1 is SGHVS and CDR2 is FQNEAQ. CDR3 loop: CASSQGAVSNQPQHF. The CDR3 nucleotides are TGTGCCAGCAGCCAGGGGGCAGTTAGCAATCAGCCCCAGCATTTT. Full variable domain (rest looked up from reference TRBV7-8 and TRBJ1-5): GAGVSQSPRYKVAKRGQDVALRCDPISGHVSLFWYQQALGQGPEFLTYFQNEAQLDKSGLPSDRFFAERPEGSVSTLKIQRTQQEDSAVYLCASSQGAVSNQPQHFGDGTRLSIL.

This rearrangement joins TRBV9 to TRBJ1-1, with TRBD1 identical over 8 bases. The CDR3 is made up of 15 amino acids. Germline assignment: CDR1 SGDLS and CDR2 YYNGEE. The V and J ends lost 2 bases and 1 base, in that order; junction bases with no gene match: 4. The CDR3: CASSVAGQGNTEAFF. DNA for the CDR3: TGTGCCAGCAGCGTGGCCGGACAGGGGAACACTGAAGCTTTCTTT.

The rearrangement links TRBV19 to TRBJ2-5, with 9 bases identical to TRBD2. CDR1 and CDR2 (germline): LNHDA, SQIVND (reference sequence). This CDR3 contains 15 residues. The V gene end was trimmed by 2 bases and the J gene end by 6 bases; junction bases not matched to a gene: 7. CDR3 nucleotides: TGTGCCAGTAGTATAAAAGCGGGGGGCGCGCAGACCCAGTACTTC. Its translation is CASSIKAGGAQTQYF.

The chain uses TRBV7-2 and TRBJ2-2; 8 bases match TRBD2. The germline gives CDR1 SGHTA, CDR2 FQGNSA. V lost 5 bases and J lost 6; bases outside the gene matches: 8. The length of the CDR3 is 15 residues. Here the CDR3 reads CASSLQAGAPGELFF. The DNA for the CDR3 is TGTGCCAGCAGCCTCCAAGCGGGGGCCCCCGGGGAGCTGTTTTTT.

This rearrangement joins TRBV27 to TRBJ1-5; 12 nucleotides agree with TRBD1. Germline V gene data show CDR1 as MNHEY and CDR2 as SMNVEV (reference sequence). J gave up 1 base and V 2 bases, and 6 bases lay outside the gene matches. The CDR3 extends over 18 amino acids. As DNA, the CDR3 is TGTGCCAGCAGTTTAAGGGGACAGGGGGCTTTCAGCAATCAGCCCCAGCATTTT. This codes for CASSLRGQGAFSNQPQHF.

The V gene is TRBV10-3, the J gene TRBJ1-2; a possible D gene is TRBD1 (6 bases). CDR1 is ENHRY, CDR2 SYGVKD, per germline. Trimming cost V 6 bases and J 2 bases, with 13 bases left between them. The CDR3 extends over 14 amino acids. CDR3 loop: CAISSDRTNYGYTF. The CDR3 DNA is TGTGCCATCAGCTCCGACAGGACCAACTATGGCTACACCTTC.

The chain links TRBV28 to TRBJ1-3, with a weak D call TRBD1 (5 bases). The CDR3 has 15 residues. The V end was cut by 3 bases, the J end by 0 bases, with 9 bases between. The germline gives CDR1 MDHEN, CDR2 SYDVKM. CDR3 nucleotides: TGTGCCAGCAGTTTGGGGCAGAACTCTGGAAACACCATATATTTT. This encodes CASSLGQNSGNTIYF.

V usage is TRBV6-5 and J usage is TRBJ1-4, with D possibly matching TRBD1 (5 bases). Germline CDR1 reads MNHEY; CDR2 reads SVGAGI. V lost 5 bases to trimming and J lost 8 bases, with 15 bases between them. This CDR3 has 14 residues. The DNA of the CDR3 is TGTGCCAGCAGTCAAAGGGGCCTACTGGAAAAACTGTTTTTT. This gives the protein CASSQRGLLEKLFF.

This chain connects TRBV5-4 to TRBJ1-1; 9 bases match TRBD1. The CDR3 has 16 residues. The germline V gene encodes CDR1 SGHNT and CDR2 YYREEE (reference sequence). Unmatched junction bases numbered 6, after V lost 2 bases and J lost 1 base. This chain's CDR3 is CASSLAGTGTNTEAFF. The CDR3 DNA sequence: TGTGCCAGCAGCTTAGCCGGGACAGGGACGAACACTGAAGCTTTCTTT.